The 25 T cell receptor beta chains given below trace back to one sample, sequenced in a study of PD-1 blockade in classical Hodgkin lymphoma. Brentuximab vedotin exposure varied, and every patient relapsed after autologous stem cell transplantation. The repertoire was sequenced with immunoSEQ multiplex PCR; TCRdb's copy has only in-frame clones and lacks some. This table holds about 46,000 clones, about 73% found once. The sample in question was peripheral blood mononuclear cells (PBMCs), obtained at baseline. The receptors derive from a human donor with classical Hodgkin lymphoma.

This clone was seen only once. The J gene is TRBJ1-1, the V gene TRBV4-1; D perhaps matches TRBD1 (6 bases). The CDR3 has 16 amino acids. The germline CDR1 and CDR2 sequences are MGHRA and YSYEKL. V gave up 1 base and J gave up 1 base, with 13 bases separating them. CDR3 sequence: CASSQVPGATNTEAFF. CDR3 sequence (DNA): TGCGCCAGCAGCCAAGTCCCAGGGGCGACGAACACTGAAGCTTTCTTT.

The chain recombines TRBV4-1 with TRBJ1-4; 8 bases align to TRBD1. The CDR3 contains 15 residues. The germline V gene has CDR1 MGHRA and CDR2 YSYEKL. J lost 5 bases, V lost 6 bases, and 8 bases had no gene match. The CDR3 reads CASRSIRQGNEKLFF. The CDR3 nucleotides read TGCGCCAGCAGGTCCATTCGACAGGGGAATGAAAAACTGTTTTTT.

This clone was picked up a small number of times. V is TRBV7-9 and J is TRBJ1-2; no reliable D call. Germline CDR1 reads SEHNR; CDR2 reads FQNEAQ (reference sequence). The V and J ends lost 5 bases and 0 bases respectively, with 10 bases between them. The CDR3 has 14 amino acids. CDR3 amino acids: CASSPAGANYGYTF. CDR3 bases: TGTGCCAGCAGCCCGGCGGGAGCTAACTATGGCTACACCTTC.

The V gene is TRBV7-2, the J gene TRBJ1-5, with D maybe TRBD1 (6 bases). The CDR3 consists of 15 residues. The ends were cut back, 5 bases at V and 6 bases at J, with 17 bases in the middle. Germline V gene lookup returns CDR1 SGHTA and CDR2 FQGNSA. CDR3 region: CASSPRAGDFQPQHF. The CDR3 DNA sequence: TGTGCCAGCAGCCCCCGGGCAGGGGATTTTCAGCCCCAGCATTTT.

The chain employs TRBV7-2 and TRBJ2-1; D might be TRBD2 (5 bases). Germline V lookup: CDR1 SGHTA, CDR2 FQGNSA. The ends were cut back, 5 bases at V and 4 bases at J, with 12 bases in the middle. This CDR3 has 14 residues. CDR3 sequence: CASSQTGDYNEQFF. CDR3 sequence (DNA): TGTGCCAGCAGCCAGACCGGGGATTACAATGAGCAGTTCTTC.

The rearrangement joins TRBV7-8 to TRBJ2-1; TRBD2 matches at 8 bases. The germline gives CDR1 SGHVS, CDR2 FQNEAQ. The CDR3 extends over 19 amino acids. Trimming cost V 1 base and J 0 bases; bases outside gene matches: 11. The chain's CDR3 is CASSLDLASGPSSYNEQFF. The CDR3 nucleotides are TGTGCCAGCAGCTTAGATCTCGCTAGCGGGCCGAGCTCCTACAATGAGCAGTTCTTC.

The V gene is TRBV30, the J gene TRBJ1-1; D not certain. The V gene's germline CDR1 is GTSNPN and CDR2 SVGIG (reference sequence). V was pared by 5 bases and J by 4 bases, with 8 bases between. The CDR3 is 11 amino acids. In DNA form, the CDR3 reads TGTGCCTGGTCTCTTTCCACTGAAGCTTTCTTT. It is translated as CAWSLSTEAFF.

V gene TRBV7-8 combines with J gene TRBJ2-7; D is unclear. The germline V gene encodes CDR1 SGHVS and CDR2 FQNEAQ. V shed 5 bases and J shed 7 bases, with 9 bases lying between them. CDR3 size: 11 residues. The CDR3: CASSDPWEQYF. CDR3 in DNA: TGTGCCAGCAGCGATCCTTGGGAGCAGTACTTC.

This chain uses TRBV2 with TRBJ2-5; D remains unclear. CDR1 and CDR2 from the germline V gene are SNHLY and FYNNEI. V gave up 9 bases and J gave up 0 bases, with 8 bases separating them. This CDR3 region has 12 residues. Here the CDR3 reads CASRRYQETQYF. The DNA of the CDR3 is TGTGCCAGTCGCCGGTACCAAGAGACCCAGTACTTC.

This clone was detected once. V and J are TRBV7-6 and TRBJ1-6; D gene ambiguous. The germline gives CDR1 SGHVS, CDR2 FNYEAQ. The CDR3 spans 15 residues. Trimming stripped 3 bases from V and 9 bases from J, with 15 bases between. This chain's CDR3 is CASSLLGEGSSPLHF. Here the CDR3 DNA reads TGTGCCAGCAGCTTGTTGGGTGAGGGAAGTTCACCCCTCCACTTT.

V usage is TRBV5-4 and J usage is TRBJ1-5; D may be TRBD1 (5 bases). The CDR3 is made up of 15 amino acids. The germline V gene has CDR1 SGHNT and CDR2 YYREEE (reference sequence). V was cut by 4 bases and J by 0 bases, with 11 bases left in between. CDR3 in amino acids: CASSIRGTSNQPQHF. Here the CDR3 DNA reads TGTGCCAGCAGCATACGGGGGACTAGCAATCAGCCCCAGCATTTT.

The CDR3 loop reads CASRLAGSYEQYF. CDR3 DNA sequence: TGTGCCAGCCGACTAGCGGGAAGCTACGAGCAGTACTTC. This chain joins TRBV25-1 and TRBJ2-7; TRBD2 matches 11 bases. With 8 bases clipped from V and 3 bases from J, the junction kept 3 bases outside the gene matches. Germline loops: CDR1 MGHDK, CDR2 SYGVNS. The CDR3 runs 13 residues.

The rearrangement links TRBV4-2 to TRBJ2-3; 7 nucleotides agree with TRBD2. The CDR3 loop spans 15 amino acids. Looked up from germline, CDR1 is LGHNA and CDR2 is YNFKEQ. The J segment lost 1 base and the V segment lost 1 base, leaving 2 bases of the junction unmatched. This CDR3 reads CASSQVAGGTDTQYF. The CDR3 DNA reads as TGTGCCAGCAGCCAAGTGGCGGGGGGCACAGATACGCAGTATTTT.

This clone has more than one count but fewer than ten. The rearrangement joins TRBV9 to TRBJ1-3, with TRBD1 matching over 10 bases. The V gene end was trimmed by 3 bases and the J gene end by 0 bases; junction bases not matched to a gene: 3. Germline V CDR1 and CDR2: SGDLS, YYNGEE. The length of the CDR3 is 16 residues. In nucleotides, the CDR3 is TGTGCCAGCAGCGAGACAGGGGGCTTCTCTGGAAACACCATATATTTT. It translates to CASSETGGFSGNTIYF.

The chain uses TRBV9 and TRBJ1-1; 9 bases are shared with TRBD1. The J segment lost 4 bases and the V segment lost 0 bases, leaving 1 base of the junction unmatched. Looked up from germline, CDR1 is SGDLS and CDR2 is YYNGEE. CDR3 length: 14 residues. The CDR3 nucleotides are TGTGCCAGCAGCGTAGGACAGGGGGGCACTGAAGCTTTCTTT. Its protein product is CASSVGQGGTEAFF.

A few counts support this clone. This chain connects TRBV5-1 to TRBJ1-5; tentatively, D is TRBD1 (5 bases). The V end lost 0 bases, the J end lost 3 bases, and 7 bases lay between the germline ends. CDR3 length: 14 amino acids. Germline CDR1 SGHRS, CDR2 YFSETQ. The CDR3, as DNA: TGCGCCAGCAGCTTGGCAGGGCCCAATCAGCCCCAGCATTTT. The encoded protein is CASSLAGPNQPQHF.

This clone was seen more than once but under ten times. The rearrangement links TRBV25-1 to TRBJ2-3; D is ambiguous. CDR1 MGHDK and CDR2 SYGVNS come from the germline V gene. V lost 9 bases, J lost 6 bases, and 22 bases lay in between. The CDR3 sequence is 15 residues long. The CDR3 DNA reads as TGTGCCAGTGCCGACTCCGCCACACACACGGATACGCAGTATTTT. Its translation is CASADSATHTDTQYF.

About this clone itself: Other nucleotide sequences in the sample specify the same CDR3. The rearrangement uses TRBV5-1 and TRBJ1-1, with D possibly matching TRBD1 (5 bases). Germline V lookup: CDR1 SGHRS, CDR2 YFSETQ. The CDR3 is 12 amino acids. V dropped 7 bases and J dropped 1 base, with 8 bases sitting between them. CDR3 DNA: TGCGCCAGCGGCACAGGGAACACTGAAGCTTTCTTT. Encoded protein: CASGTGNTEAFF.

The chain is built from TRBV5-6 and TRBJ2-7, with 7 bases identical to TRBD2. CDR3 size: 12 residues. In germline, CDR1 is SGHDT, CDR2 YYEEEE. The trim removed 4 bases at V and 5 bases at J, leaving 3 bases unmatched. For the CDR3, the DNA is TGTGCCAGCAGCGGAAGCGGGAACGAGCAGTACTTC. This translates into CASSGSGNEQYF.

V is TRBV6-5 and J is TRBJ1-1; 11 nucleotides match TRBD1. The CDR3 loop spans 14 amino acids. Germline V CDR1 and CDR2: MNHEY, SVGAGI. V lost 3 bases to trimming and J lost 4 bases; unmatched junction nucleotides: 1. The CDR3 reads CASSYGTGGTEAFF. The CDR3 coding sequence is TGTGCCAGCAGTTATGGGACAGGGGGCACTGAAGCTTTCTTT.

This rearrangement joins TRBV7-9 to TRBJ2-7; 8 nucleotides align to TRBD2. The CDR3 has 13 amino acids. In germline, CDR1 is SEHNR, CDR2 FQNEAQ (reference sequence). J was trimmed by 7 bases and V by 5 bases; bases with no gene match: 7. CDR3: CASSLGLASEQYF. The CDR3 coding sequence is TGTGCCAGCAGCCTAGGACTAGCCAGTGAGCAGTACTTC. Based on the CDR3 plus reference TRBV7-9 and TRBJ2-7, the full variable domain is DTGVSQNPRHKITKRGQNVTFRCDPISEHNRLYWYRQTLGQGPEFLTYFQNEAQLEKSRLLSDRFSAERPKGSFSTLEIQRTEQGDSAMYLCASSLGLASEQYFGPGTRLTVT.

The chain is built from TRBV30 and TRBJ2-7; perhaps TRBD1 as D (6 bases). CDR1 and CDR2 from the germline V gene are GTSNPN and SVGIG (reference sequence). The CDR3 extends over 14 amino acids. The germline V and J ends were trimmed by 4 bases and 3 bases, with 16 bases remaining between them. This CDR3 reads CAWTQGFDDYEQYF. The CDR3 DNA sequence: TGTGCCTGGACCCAGGGGTTTGATGACTACGAGCAGTACTTC.

The chain couples TRBV6-5 to TRBJ2-7; D not certain. CDR1 is MNHEY and CDR2 is SVGAGI in the germline V gene. The CDR3 has 10 amino acids. V was shortened by 10 bases and J by 1 base, with 5 bases between the two germline ends. DNA for the CDR3: TGTGCCATCGGTTCCTACGAGCAGTACTTC. It is translated as CAIGSYEQYF.

The chain recombines TRBV6-5 with TRBJ1-2; no clear D. Germline assignment: CDR1 MNHEY and CDR2 SVGAGI. Trimming removed 2 bases at V and 4 bases at J, with 5 bases between. CDR3 length equals 12 residues. In DNA, the CDR3 is TGTGCCAGCAGTTACCTAACCTATGGCTACACCTTC. Amino acid sequence: CASSYLTYGYTF.

The genes are TRBV7-8 and TRBJ2-2; possible D gene TRBD2, 5 bases. The CDR3 has 15 residues. Germline V gives CDR1 SGHVS, CDR2 FQNEAQ. The V end was cut by 0 bases, the J end by 3 bases, with 8 bases between. CDR3 protein: CASSLAGAHTGELFF. CDR3 coding DNA: TGTGCCAGCAGCTTAGCGGGAGCCCACACCGGGGAGCTGTTTTTT.